The clone carrying this T cell receptor beta chain was picked up a small number of times. TCRdb called the RT-PCR reads again in MiXCR, with one record for every CDR3 protein. Of 250,000 to 350,000 distinct CDR3 sequences in the sample, roughly 22% were seen once. The sample originates from a study of response to subunit inactivated influenza vaccine. Germline V lookup: CDR1 DFQATT, CDR2 SNEGSKA (reference sequence). With 4 bases removed from V and 1 base from J, the gap between germline ends came to 12 bases. The CDR3 runs to 14 residues. The specimen was PBMCs from blood, collected around 22 months after vaccination. The sequence derives from a man between 50 and 75 years old who received an inactivated influenza vaccine. This chain connects TRBV20-1 to TRBJ2-3; D uncertain. DNA for the CDR3: TGCAGTGCTATAAACCTAATCGGCACAGATACGCAGTATTTT. Its protein product is CSAINLIGTDTQYF.